The T cell receptor (beta chain) described here comes from a study of T cell responses to AZD1222 COVID-19 vaccine. Measured with immunoSEQ multiplex PCR; TCRdb has only the in-frame clones, and not every one. Here the sample spans 120,000 to 150,000 clones, roughly 80% being singletons. Overall study findings and caveats: Baseline testing showed seropositivity in only a handful of AZD1222 recipients. Mapped onto spike, vaccine-associated CD4 TCRs spanned it and were dominant at 160-218 and 743-854. Two doses of AZD1222 preceded a rise in Spike-specific TCR breadth and depth. Clonal diversity was possibly underestimated; the donors were predominantly white British and more often female.

The CDR3 has 13 residues. Germline values: CDR1 KGHSH, CDR2 LQKENI. The ends were cut back, 0 bases at V and 13 bases at J, with 15 bases in the middle. Note on this clone: Its matching antigen is unknown.

The source was peripheral blood, collected on day 0 of MenACWY control vaccination. This receptor was obtained from an adult in good health. V gene TRBV18 combines with J gene TRBJ1-2; D not certain. Here the CDR3 reads CASSPPGKGGCTF. In DNA, the CDR3 is TGTGCCAGCTCACCACCAGGAAAAGGTGGTTGCACCTTC.